The rows below give T cell receptor beta chains drawn from one sample of a study of blood T cell repertoires in COVID-19. Some clones are missing from TCRdb's copy, which holds only in-frame ones; the method was immunoSEQ multiplex PCR. Of approximately 170,000 clones in the sample, roughly nine tenths were seen once. Sequenced material: peripheral blood. The receptor source for this set is a woman in her seventies with acute or convalescent COVID-19. Each CDR3 is given with its conserved first and last residue. The order of the fields is clone size, D gene, J gene, V gene, CDR3 protein, CDR3 DNA. The D gene is left open where the match is weak. Not every row has a clone size; where given, it reads once, few, many or a size class.

clone size: -; D gene: TRBD1; J gene: TRBJ2-7; V gene: TRBV7-2; CDR3 protein: CASRRDRDQGYEQYF; CDR3 DNA: TGTGCCAGCAGACGGGACAGGGATCAGGGGTACGAGCAGTACTTC
clone size: -; D gene: -; J gene: TRBJ2-5; V gene: TRBV7-9; CDR3 protein: CASSLASGQETQYF; CDR3 DNA: TGTGCCAGCAGCTTAGCTAGCGGCCAAGAGACCCAGTACTTC
clone size: -; D gene: TRBD1; J gene: TRBJ2-7; V gene: TRBV3-1/TRBV3-2; CDR3 protein: CASSHSQDRGLSYEQYF; CDR3 DNA: TGTGCCAGCAGCCATTCCCAGGACAGGGGGCTGTCCTACGAGCAGTACTTC
clone size: -; D gene: -; J gene: TRBJ1-1; V gene: TRBV6-2/TRBV6-3; CDR3 protein: CASSYGRQVTEAFF; CDR3 DNA: TGTGCCAGCAGTTACGGGCGACAGGTTACTGAAGCTTTCTTT
clone size: -; D gene: TRBD1; J gene: TRBJ2-7; V gene: TRBV18; CDR3 protein: CASSSTGGVSSYEQYF; CDR3 DNA: TGTGCCAGCTCATCCACAGGGGGCGTTTCCTCCTACGAGCAGTACTTC
clone size: -; D gene: -; J gene: TRBJ1-2; V gene: TRBV6-1; CDR3 protein: CASSEISQIYGYTF; CDR3 DNA: TGTGCCAGCAGTGAAATCAGTCAGATCTATGGCTACACCTTC
clone size: -; D gene: -; J gene: TRBJ1-4; V gene: TRBV7-8; CDR3 protein: CASSPRVGANEKLFF; CDR3 DNA: TGTGCCAGCAGCCCCAGGGTAGGAGCTAATGAAAAACTGTTTTTT
clone size: few; D gene: -; J gene: TRBJ2-7; V gene: TRBV10-2; CDR3 protein: CASSPGVYEQYF; CDR3 DNA: TGCGCCAGCAGTCCTGGAGTTTACGAGCAGTACTTC
clone size: -; D gene: TRBD1; J gene: TRBJ2-1; V gene: TRBV9; CDR3 protein: CASSDRDRGYNEQFF; CDR3 DNA: TGTGCCAGCAGCGACCGGGACAGGGGGTACAATGAGCAGTTCTTC
clone size: -; D gene: TRBD1; J gene: TRBJ2-7; V gene: TRBV19; CDR3 protein: CASMPGTGPYEQYF; CDR3 DNA: TGTGCCAGTATGCCGGGGACAGGCCCCTACGAGCAGTACTTC
clone size: -; D gene: -; J gene: TRBJ1-1; V gene: TRBV25-1; CDR3 protein: CASSQTGRMNTEAFF; CDR3 DNA: TGTGCCAGCAGTCAGACAGGCCGGATGAACACTGAAGCTTTCTTT
clone size: -; D gene: -; J gene: TRBJ1-6; V gene: TRBV4-2; CDR3 protein: CASSQERVDSPLHF; CDR3 DNA: TGTGCCAGCAGCCAAGAGCGGGTGGATTCACCCCTCCACTTT
clone size: few; D gene: -; J gene: TRBJ2-1; V gene: TRBV6-5; CDR3 protein: CASSSSSSYNEQFF; CDR3 DNA: TGTGCCAGCAGTTCCTCGAGCTCCTACAATGAGCAGTTCTTC
clone size: -; D gene: TRBD2; J gene: TRBJ2-1; V gene: TRBV5-4; CDR3 protein: CASSSTSGPSSYNEQFF; CDR3 DNA: TGTGCCAGCAGTTCAACTAGCGGACCCAGCTCCTACAATGAGCAGTTCTTC
clone size: few; D gene: TRBD1; J gene: TRBJ1-6; V gene: TRBV18; CDR3 protein: CASSQGQAPQPLHF; CDR3 DNA: TGTGCCAGCTCACAGGGACAGGCACCTCAACCCCTCCACTTT
clone size: -; D gene: TRBD2; J gene: TRBJ2-5; V gene: TRBV20-1; CDR3 protein: CSASPGGRETQYF; CDR3 DNA: TGCAGTGCTAGTCCGGGAGGGCGGGAGACCCAGTACTTC
clone size: -; D gene: -; J gene: TRBJ2-7; V gene: TRBV6-2/TRBV6-3; CDR3 protein: CASSYLAEQYF; CDR3 DNA: TGTGCCAGCAGTTACTTGGCCGAGCAGTACTTC
clone size: once; D gene: -; J gene: TRBJ1-5; V gene: TRBV12-3/TRBV12-4; CDR3 protein: CASSPGDNQPQHF; CDR3 DNA: TGTGCCAGCAGCCCCGGGGACAATCAGCCCCAGCATTTT
clone size: -; D gene: TRBD1; J gene: TRBJ1-2; V gene: TRBV19; CDR3 protein: CASSFNRGLGYTF; CDR3 DNA: TGTGCCAGTAGTTTTAACAGGGGGCTCGGCTACACCTTC
clone size: -; D gene: TRBD1; J gene: TRBJ1-6; V gene: TRBV11-2; CDR3 protein: CASSLGSSGGNSPLHF; CDR3 DNA: TGTGCCAGCAGCTTAGGGTCTTCAGGGGGGAATTCACCCCTCCACTTT
clone size: once; D gene: TRBD1; J gene: TRBJ2-1; V gene: TRBV2; CDR3 protein: CASSDRGTYNEQFF; CDR3 DNA: TGTGCCAGCAGTGACAGGGGGACCTACAATGAGCAGTTCTTC
clone size: -; D gene: -; J gene: TRBJ2-3; V gene: TRBV9; CDR3 protein: CASSVAPRSTDTQYF; CDR3 DNA: TGTGCCAGCAGCGTAGCTCCGCGGAGCACAGATACGCAGTATTTT
clone size: -; D gene: TRBD1; J gene: TRBJ2-5; V gene: TRBV9; CDR3 protein: CASSVDTGVGRTQYF; CDR3 DNA: TGTGCCAGCAGCGTAGATACAGGGGTCGGTCGGACCCAGTACTTC
clone size: once; D gene: -; J gene: TRBJ2-4; V gene: TRBV7-9; CDR3 protein: CASSLAENIQYF; CDR3 DNA: TGTGCCAGCAGCTTGGCGGAAAACATTCAGTACTTC
clone size: -; D gene: TRBD2; J gene: TRBJ2-3; V gene: TRBV4-1; CDR3 protein: CASSQGAGGPTDTQYF; CDR3 DNA: TGCGCCAGCAGCCAAGGAGCGGGAGGGCCCACAGATACGCAGTATTTT
clone size: -; D gene: -; J gene: TRBJ2-7; V gene: TRBV9; CDR3 protein: CASSVSAGAGEQYF; CDR3 DNA: TGTGCCAGCAGCGTATCGGCTGGGGCCGGCGAGCAGTACTTC
clone size: -; D gene: -; J gene: TRBJ1-1; V gene: TRBV10-3; CDR3 protein: CAISEGGLLNTEAFF; CDR3 DNA: TGTGCCATCAGTGAAGGAGGTTTATTGAACACTGAAGCTTTCTTT
clone size: -; D gene: TRBD2; J gene: TRBJ2-1; V gene: TRBV7-9; CDR3 protein: CASSLRREGVEQFF; CDR3 DNA: TGTGCCAGCAGCTTACGCCGGGAGGGTGTTGAGCAGTTCTTC
clone size: -; D gene: -; J gene: TRBJ1-3; V gene: TRBV29-1; CDR3 protein: CSVRGGSGNTIYF; CDR3 DNA: TGCAGCGTCCGCGGGGGTTCTGGAAACACCATATATTTT
clone size: -; D gene: TRBD1; J gene: TRBJ2-5; V gene: TRBV5-1; CDR3 protein: CASSLQGAETQYF; CDR3 DNA: TGCGCCAGCAGCTTGCAGGGGGCTGAGACCCAGTACTTC
clone size: -; D gene: -; J gene: TRBJ2-7; V gene: TRBV5-1; CDR3 protein: CASSLSRDRHEQYF; CDR3 DNA: TGCGCCAGCAGCTTGTCCAGGGATCGACACGAGCAGTACTTC
clone size: -; D gene: TRBD1; J gene: TRBJ1-4; V gene: TRBV5-4; CDR3 protein: CASSIKGARVEKLFF; CDR3 DNA: TGTGCCAGCAGCATAAAGGGGGCGCGGGTTGAAAAACTGTTTTTT
clone size: once; D gene: -; J gene: TRBJ1-4; V gene: TRBV6-5; CDR3 protein: CASSPIGGEKLFF; CDR3 DNA: TGTGCCAGCAGTCCCATAGGGGGTGAAAAACTGTTTTTT
clone size: -; D gene: TRBD1; J gene: TRBJ1-6; V gene: TRBV9; CDR3 protein: CASSQTTGGVNSPLHF; CDR3 DNA: TGTGCCAGCAGCCAAACGACAGGGGGTGTGAATTCACCCCTCCACTTT
clone size: -; D gene: -; J gene: TRBJ1-5; V gene: TRBV5-6; CDR3 protein: CASSLFNREGQPQHF; CDR3 DNA: TGTGCCAGCAGCTTGTTTAACAGGGAGGGTCAGCCCCAGCATTTT
clone size: -; D gene: TRBD2; J gene: TRBJ2-7; V gene: TRBV5-1; CDR3 protein: CASRELAGSTYEQYF; CDR3 DNA: TGCGCCAGCAGAGAACTAGCGGGTTCTACCTACGAGCAGTACTTC
clone size: -; D gene: TRBD2; J gene: TRBJ2-2; V gene: TRBV7-8; CDR3 protein: CASSGLAGVGELFF; CDR3 DNA: TGTGCCAGCAGTGGTCTAGCGGGAGTCGGGGAGCTGTTTTTT
clone size: -; D gene: -; J gene: TRBJ2-2; V gene: TRBV15; CDR3 protein: CATSRDLSDTGELFF; CDR3 DNA: TGTGCCACCAGCAGAGATCTCTCTGACACCGGGGAGCTGTTTTTT
clone size: -; D gene: -; J gene: TRBJ1-4; V gene: TRBV7-9; CDR3 protein: CASSPQGVNEKLFF; CDR3 DNA: TGTGCCAGCAGCCCACAGGGAGTTAATGAAAAACTGTTTTTT
clone size: -; D gene: -; J gene: TRBJ2-2; V gene: TRBV18; CDR3 protein: CASSPRGGNPTGELFF; CDR3 DNA: TGTGCCAGCTCACCAAGAGGGGGTAATCCCACCGGGGAGCTGTTTTTT
clone size: -; D gene: -; J gene: TRBJ2-5; V gene: TRBV2; CDR3 protein: CASSIQETQYF; CDR3 DNA: TGTGCCAGCAGCATCCAAGAGACCCAGTACTTC
clone size: -; D gene: TRBD1; J gene: TRBJ1-4; V gene: TRBV6-6; CDR3 protein: CASSYSGTGRKLFF; CDR3 DNA: TGTGCCAGCAGTTACTCCGGGACAGGGAGAAAACTGTTTTTT
clone size: -; D gene: TRBD1; J gene: TRBJ2-7; V gene: TRBV5-5; CDR3 protein: CASSAGQGKGSYEQYF; CDR3 DNA: TGTGCCAGCAGCGCCGGACAGGGAAAGGGATCCTACGAGCAGTACTTC
clone size: -; D gene: TRBD1; J gene: TRBJ1-1; V gene: TRBV30; CDR3 protein: CAFATGDTEAFF; CDR3 DNA: TGTGCCTTTGCTACAGGGGACACTGAAGCTTTCTTT
clone size: -; D gene: TRBD1; J gene: TRBJ2-7; V gene: TRBV6-5; CDR3 protein: CASSYSWTGSLYEQYF; CDR3 DNA: TGTGCCAGCAGTTACTCTTGGACAGGGTCCTTATACGAGCAGTACTTC
clone size: -; D gene: TRBD1; J gene: TRBJ1-3; V gene: TRBV2; CDR3 protein: CASKPDRGLGNTIYF; CDR3 DNA: TGTGCCAGCAAGCCGGACAGGGGCCTTGGAAACACCATATATTTT
clone size: -; D gene: -; J gene: TRBJ2-1; V gene: TRBV3-1/TRBV3-2; CDR3 protein: CASSPYRVRREQFF; CDR3 DNA: TGTGCCAGCAGCCCCTACAGGGTGCGGCGTGAGCAGTTCTTC
clone size: -; D gene: TRBD1; J gene: TRBJ1-2; V gene: TRBV28; CDR3 protein: CASRRRDRGFYGYTF; CDR3 DNA: TGTGCCAGCAGGCGCCGGGACAGGGGGTTCTATGGCTACACCTTC
clone size: -; D gene: TRBD1; J gene: TRBJ1-6; V gene: TRBV7-9; CDR3 protein: CASSRPQTQGLSNSLHF; CDR3 DNA: TGTGCCAGCAGCCGCCCTCAAACACAGGGGCTAAGTAATTCCCTCCACTTT
clone size: -; D gene: -; J gene: TRBJ1-2; V gene: TRBV5-6; CDR3 protein: CASSLGLVRRPNYGYTF; CDR3 DNA: TGTGCCAGCAGCTTGGGGCTCGTAAGGCGGCCTAACTATGGCTACACCTTC
clone size: -; D gene: TRBD2; J gene: TRBJ2-2; V gene: TRBV9; CDR3 protein: CASAASGRARIGELFF; CDR3 DNA: TGTGCCAGCGCGGCGAGCGGGAGGGCCCGGATCGGGGAGCTGTTTTTT
clone size: -; D gene: -; J gene: TRBJ1-1; V gene: TRBV29-1; CDR3 protein: CSAVRGLMNTEAFF; CDR3 DNA: TGCAGCGCAGTTCGGGGTCTGATGAACACTGAAGCTTTCTTT
clone size: -; D gene: TRBD2; J gene: TRBJ2-2; V gene: TRBV29-1; CDR3 protein: CSVGLAGGPNTGELFF; CDR3 DNA: TGCAGCGTTGGTCTAGCGGGAGGCCCAAACACCGGGGAGCTGTTTTTT
clone size: -; D gene: -; J gene: TRBJ1-1; V gene: TRBV6-5; CDR3 protein: CASTAGGGARTEAFF; CDR3 DNA: TGTGCCAGCACCGCGGGCGGGGGGGCGCGTACTGAAGCTTTCTTT
clone size: few; D gene: -; J gene: TRBJ2-5; V gene: TRBV5-4; CDR3 protein: CASSPGTFQETQYF; CDR3 DNA: TGTGCCAGCAGCCCCGGGACATTCCAAGAGACCCAGTACTTC
clone size: -; D gene: -; J gene: TRBJ1-3; V gene: TRBV23-1; CDR3 protein: CASSQRTVGNTIYF; CDR3 DNA: TGCGCCAGCAGTCAGCGGACAGTCGGAAACACCATATATTTT
clone size: -; D gene: TRBD1; J gene: TRBJ2-1; V gene: TRBV5-1; CDR3 protein: CASSGQGAGHNEQFF; CDR3 DNA: TGCGCCAGCAGCGGACAGGGGGCTGGACACAATGAGCAGTTCTTC
clone size: -; D gene: TRBD1; J gene: TRBJ1-1; V gene: TRBV7-9; CDR3 protein: CASSKWDSHTEAFF; CDR3 DNA: TGTGCCAGCAGCAAGTGGGACAGTCACACTGAAGCTTTCTTT
clone size: -; D gene: -; J gene: TRBJ1-5; V gene: TRBV2; CDR3 protein: CASSELGGRNQPQHF; CDR3 DNA: TGTGCCAGCAGTGAATTGGGTGGGAGAAATCAGCCCCAGCATTTT